The clone carrying this T cell receptor beta chain was observed many times. Its antigen is not known. This sample is part of a study of beta chain features in type 1 diabetes. Study results and caveats: TCRB CDR3 length was moderately but significantly reduced in all four CD4+ subsets of Type 1 diabetes patients. Within the patient group, naive, central memory and Treg TCRB repertoires appeared more similar to each other than within healthy donors. An over-representation of cells with high TCR expression could result from cDNA sequencing.

Every bit of the isolated RNA underwent reverse transcription, so sequencing read expressed TCRB transcripts. This table comes from immunoSEQ multiplex PCR, and its TCRdb copy is limited to in-frame clones, with some not included. Among some 190,000 clones, approximately 8.4% were seen once, and the ten largest hold under 0.55%. Sorting with CD45RO/CCR7/CD25/CD127/CD95/CD27 yielded naive, central memory, regulatory and stem-like memory CD4+ cells. Sequencing was performed on central memory CD4+ T cells from blood. This clonotype was obtained from a man between 18 and 29 years old with type 1 diabetes.

CDR3 region: CASSDSGGGETQYF. In DNA form, the CDR3 reads TGTGCCAGCAGCGATAGCGGGGGTGGGGAGACCCAGTACTTC. The chain couples TRBV6-6 to TRBJ2-5, with 9 positions matching TRBD2. Germline assignment: CDR1 MNHNY and CDR2 SVGAGI (reference sequence). V trimming: 6 bases; J trimming: 5 bases; junction bases outside the gene matches: 7. The CDR3 spans 14 residues.